This TCR beta chain comes out of a study of cytomegalovirus exposure and HLA in healthy donors (TCRdb year 2017). Concerning the study at large: According to a later analysis, the approximately 130 validation repertoires were produced on the same platform as the 666 repertoires of the first cohort. The study aimed to test whether cataloging public T cell receptors could reveal signatures of past pathogen exposure. Besides the first cohort of 500 to 700 subjects, a separate validation cohort made up of 95 to 150 different subjects was used. The study combined high-throughput TCR immunosequencing, statistical association of individual TCRs with disease status, and machine learning to predict cytomegalovirus infection status.

This clone was detected once. Its antigen is currently not known. No much larger clone is present one base from it, and per-base qualities are unavailable. Taken from cysteine to phenylalanine, the CDR3 has 18 residues. Just the 54-base CDR3 DNA is kept, in frame starting at base 1. For this chain, trimming is 11 bases at the V end and 5 bases at the J end, and the number of junction bases without a gene match is 20. Looking up the germline V gene yields CDR1 MRHNA and CDR2 SNTAGT. Donors formed part of the validation cohort, which comprised over a hundred subjects and was distinct from the first cohort of 550 to 850 subjects. General findings and caveats noted by the study authors: The validation cohort had no HLA typing available for a later analysis, so co-occurrence within that cohort was assessed over all 120 or so repertoires. A total of roughly 160 TCR beta chains were listed by the study as associated with cytomegalovirus. A few of the identified cytomegalovirus-associated TCR beta chains were confirmed in vitro to be specific for cytomegalovirus antigens. While some public TCRs were present in many individuals, most TCR sequences turned up only very rarely across donors. According to the authors, the approach could potentially be generalized to other disease states and immunological phenotypes. In a later analysis, TCRs clustered in the first cohort were found to also tend to co-occur in the roughly 110 validation repertoires, with 94% of cluster scores above 0. The classifier was reported to diagnose cytomegalovirus status with high specificity and sensitivity in both the original cohort and the validation cohort.

The library came from the immunoSEQ multiplex PCR assay. The paper's data handling went like this. A statistical classification framework was developed to diagnose cytomegalovirus status using the catalog of TCR beta chain sequences. Imported from immuneACCESS, the table was reduced by TCRdb to in-frame sequences with V and J called. These copies leave out some clones; in studies compared against another copy, an unresolved V gene accounts for under half, and the cause of the remainder is not known. That table supplies the V and J calls and clone size; D and trimming were determined from the DNA. Counted in this sample were approximately 300,000 clones; around 86% of them appeared once. About 0.91% of the sample is in the top ten clones.

The receptor's source is a woman aged 18 to 35 in good health and CMV-seronegative. This receptor chain uses TRBV6-4 and TRBJ2-7, with TRBD2 matching 14 junction bases. Material for sequencing was PBMCs. The CDR3 sequence is CAPLGTSGRFSSGDEQYF. The sequence in DNA is TGTGCCCCCCTGGGGACTAGCGGGAGATTTTCTTCGGGGGACGAGCAGTACTTC.